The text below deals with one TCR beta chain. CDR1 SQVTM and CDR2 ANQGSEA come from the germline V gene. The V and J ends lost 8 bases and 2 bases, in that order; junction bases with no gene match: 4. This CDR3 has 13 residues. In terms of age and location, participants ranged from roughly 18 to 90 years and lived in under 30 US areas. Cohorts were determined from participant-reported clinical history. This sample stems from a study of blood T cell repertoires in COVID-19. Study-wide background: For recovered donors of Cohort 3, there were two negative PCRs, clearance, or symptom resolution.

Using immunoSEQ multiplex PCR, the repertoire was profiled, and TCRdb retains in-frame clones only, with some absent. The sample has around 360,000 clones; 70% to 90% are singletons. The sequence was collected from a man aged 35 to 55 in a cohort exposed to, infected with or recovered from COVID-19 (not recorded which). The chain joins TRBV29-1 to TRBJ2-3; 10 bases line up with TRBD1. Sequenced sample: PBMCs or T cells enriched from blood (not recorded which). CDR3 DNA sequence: TGCAGCCTGCGACAGGGGGCCACAGATACGCAGTATTTT. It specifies CSLRQGATDTQYF.